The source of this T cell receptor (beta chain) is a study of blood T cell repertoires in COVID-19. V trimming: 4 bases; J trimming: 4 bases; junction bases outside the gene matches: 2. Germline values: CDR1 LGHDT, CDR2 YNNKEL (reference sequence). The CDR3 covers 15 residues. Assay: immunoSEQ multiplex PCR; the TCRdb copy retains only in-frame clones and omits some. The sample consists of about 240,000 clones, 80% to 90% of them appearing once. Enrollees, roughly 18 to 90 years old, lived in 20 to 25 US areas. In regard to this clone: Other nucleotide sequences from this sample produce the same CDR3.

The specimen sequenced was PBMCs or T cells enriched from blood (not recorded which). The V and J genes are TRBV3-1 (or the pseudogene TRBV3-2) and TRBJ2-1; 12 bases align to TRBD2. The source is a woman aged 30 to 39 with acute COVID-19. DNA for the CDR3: TGTGCCAGCAGCCCGACTAGCGGGGGTTACAATGAGCAGTTCTTC. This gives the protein CASSPTSGGYNEQFF.